The next 10 T cell receptor beta chains were all read from a single sample in a study of blood T cells in healthy people across ages. PCR was performed a second time for 7 to 11 cycles using a sample-barcoded 5' primer and a J-beta primer mix. A single record per CDR3 protein comes from TCRdb applying MiXCR to the 5' RACE reads. The sample holds roughly 800,000 distinct CDR3 sequences; less than 70% are singletons and the top ten take around 41%. Sequencing was performed on blood. The receptors originated from a man older than 75 in good health.

This chain uses TRBV28 with TRBJ2-6, with TRBD1 as a possible D gene (5 bases). The germline V gene has CDR1 MDHEN and CDR2 SYDVKM. Between the trimmed V and J ends, which lost 3 bases and 2 bases, there was a span of 14 bases. The CDR3 has 17 amino acids. In nucleotides, the CDR3 is TGTGCCAGCAGTTTTTCAGGGAAGATCCCTGGGGCCAACGTCCTGACTTTC. Its translation: CASSFSGKIPGANVLTF.

V and J are TRBV12-3 or TRBV12-4 and TRBJ1-2; D might be TRBD1 (5 bases). The CDR3 contains 13 residues. Trimming pared 6 bases from V and 9 bases from J, leaving 17 bases between. CDR3 coding DNA: TGTGCCAGCAGCCCAGGGTTTCAGGTCAGCTACACCTTC. Protein: CASSPGFQVSYTF.

A note on this clonotype: This sequence may be a read error, since a much larger clone differs from it by one base. The chain combines TRBV9 with TRBJ2-1, with a possible D match to TRBD1 (6 bases). The J call is in doubt because the DNA end fits TRBJ2-7 better. This CDR3 has 14 residues. Germline V gives CDR1 SGDLS, CDR2 YYNGEE. The CDR3 region is CATGPGQLTNEQYF. CDR3 bases: TGTGCCACCGGTCCGGGACAACTAACCAATGAGCAGTACTTC.

The rearrangement uses TRBV6-5 and TRBJ2-4; 11 bases align to TRBD2. The DNA end is a closer match to TRBJ2-7, so the J assignment may be wrong. The CDR3 contains 13 residues. The germline V gene has CDR1 MNHEY and CDR2 SVGAGI. DNA of the CDR3: TGTGCCAGCAGGGCTAGCGGGAGGTACGAGCAGTACTTC. Residues: CASRASGRYEQYF.

The genes are TRBV12-5 and TRBJ2-1; weak D call: TRBD2 (5 bases). In germline, CDR1 is LGHNT, CDR2 FRNRAP. Deletions cut 3 bases from V and 11 bases from J, with 29 bases between. The CDR3 is 18 residues long. The CDR3: CASGFLGGPPRLYSKQFF. The CDR3 region has the DNA TGTGCTAGTGGTTTTCTCGGAGGCCCCCCTCGCCTCTACAGTAAGCAGTTCTTC.

J is TRBJ1-5 and V is TRBV18, with TRBD1 matching over 7 bases. The CDR3 has 15 residues. With 4 bases clipped from V and 5 bases from J, the junction kept 8 bases outside the gene matches. Germline values: CDR1 KGHSH, CDR2 LQKENI. The CDR3 region has the DNA TGTGCCAGCTCACTTCACAGGGGTGCCGATCAGCCCCAGCATTTT. This sequence encodes CASSLHRGADQPQHF.

The chain combines TRBV20-1 with TRBJ2-7; the D gene is possibly TRBD2 (6 bases). Germline assignment: CDR1 DFQATT and CDR2 SNEGSKA (reference sequence). The CDR3 length is 14 residues. V gave up 3 bases and J gave up 2 bases, with 14 bases separating them. The CDR3 spells CSASRGTTAYEQYF. The CDR3, as DNA: TGCAGTGCTAGTCGGGGGACGACCGCCTACGAGCAGTACTTC.

On this clonotype itself: One base away lies a much larger clone, so this may be a sequencing read error. The V and J genes are TRBV10-3 and TRBJ2-1, with 8 bases that match TRBD2. The ends lost 0 bases at V and 10 bases at J; junction bases unmatched: 8. This CDR3 is built from 15 residues. CDR1 and CDR2 (germline): ENHRY, SYGVKD. The CDR3 region has the DNA TGTGCCATCAGTGAGTCGGGCGGGAGGAGTTTCGAGCAGTTCTTC. Its translation: CAISESGGRSFEQFF.

This sequence joins TRBV29-1 and TRBJ2-5; 11 bases are shared with TRBD1. The end of the DNA fits TRBJ2-7 better, so the J call may be wrong. In germline, CDR1 is SQVTM, CDR2 ANQGSEA. This CDR3 is built from 13 residues. The CDR3 sequence is CSVGQGEFHEQYF. The CDR3 nucleotides are TGCAGCGTGGGACAGGGGGAGTTCCACGAGCAGTACTTC.

As DNA, the CDR3 is TGTGCCAGCAGTTTTCCCGGGCGAGAGCAGTTCTTC. This translates into CASSFPGREQFF. V is TRBV12-3 or TRBV12-4 and J is TRBJ2-1; no reliable D call. The CDR3 is 12 residues long. Trimming removed 3 bases at V and 10 bases at J, with 10 bases between.